The present T cell receptor (beta chain) was sequenced within a study of graft-versus-host responses after intestinal transplantation. The overall study: All recipients got anti-thymocyte globulin induction, then tacrolimus and steroids for around three years.

Trimming took 5 bases from V and 3 from J, leaving 13 bases between them. This CDR3 contains 14 residues. Looked up from germline, CDR1 is SEHNR and CDR2 is FQNEAQ (reference sequence). The table came from immunoSEQ multiplex PCR; TCRdb's copy has only in-frame clones and leaves some out. The sample consists of more than 90,000 clones, about 92% of them appearing once. As regards this clone: Its specificity is not known.

Study results and limitations: Allografts of patients with graft-donor T cell macrochimerism showed high graft-versus-host to host-versus-graft clone ratios. Early post-transplant HvG declines tracked with peak circulating GvH clone levels.

The J gene is TRBJ1-2, the V gene TRBV7-9; D ambiguous. The clonotype originates from a human donor who was the organ donor for an intestinal transplant. The material was unstimulated CD8+ T cells sorted from spleen or lymph node cells, obtained before transplant. CDR3 DNA sequence: TGTGCCAGCAGCCCAGAACAGCGATACTATGGCTACACCTTC. It translates to CASSPEQRYYGYTF.